Below, 28 T cell receptor beta chains from the same sample are listed, as sequenced in a study of graft-versus-host responses after intestinal transplantation (dated by TCRdb to about 2021). This sample's time point label indicates: cells obtained before transplantation from donor or recipient. Their recognized antigens are unknown. The protocol used for the library was the immunoSEQ multiplex PCR assay. Here the immuneACCESS table is served through TCRdb, limited to in-frame sequences with V and J called. Missing clones are a known gap in these copies; in checked studies unresolved V genes cover under half, and the rest lacks a known reason. Counted in this sample were about 39,000 clones; 90% to 95% of them appeared once. Together, the top ten hold 0.22% of the sample. This sample comprised unstimulated CD8+ T cells sorted from spleen or lymph node cells, obtained before transplant. The receptors were gathered from a human donor who was the organ donor for an intestinal transplant.

The V and J genes are TRBV27 and TRBJ2-2; 7 positions match TRBD2. Germline V gene lookup returns CDR1 MNHEY and CDR2 SMNVEV (reference sequence). The CDR3 runs to 16 residues. The V segment lost 2 bases and the J segment 7 bases; nucleotides outside the gene matches: 10. Here the CDR3 reads CASSLPLSGGRGELFF. DNA of the CDR3: TGTGCCAGCAGTTTACCCCTTTCGGGGGGTCGCGGGGAGCTGTTTTTT.

The chain uses TRBV29-1 and TRBJ1-2; D uncertain. Germline lookup yields CDR1 SQVTM and CDR2 ANQGSEA. This CDR3 is 15 amino acids long. Trimming took 6 bases from V and 6 from J, leaving 23 bases between them. The CDR3 bases are TGCAGCGTGGCCTCGGATATCCGGGTGGGTCATGGCTACACCTTC. Translation: CSVASDIRVGHGYTF.

This clone was seen once. The chain uses TRBV2 and TRBJ2-1; D is possibly TRBD1 (6 bases). Trimming removed 1 base at V and 4 bases at J, with 11 bases between. Germline CDR1 and CDR2: SNHLY and FYNNEI. The CDR3 has 15 residues. The CDR3 sequence is CASSEDTGRYNEQFF. CDR3 nucleotide sequence: TGTGCCAGCAGTGAAGACACAGGGCGATACAATGAGCAGTTCTTC.

Here the CDR3 DNA reads TGTGCCAGCTCCGGGACAGGGGGCCAAGAGACCCAGTACTTC. It is translated as CASSGTGGQETQYF. V is TRBV2 and J is TRBJ2-5; 11 positions agree with TRBD1. Germline loops: CDR1 SNHLY, CDR2 FYNNEI. Losses at the gene ends were 8 bases for V and 1 base for J; bases not matched to a gene: 3. The CDR3 has 14 residues.

This clone was seen more than once but under ten times. V gene TRBV4-3 combines with J gene TRBJ1-2; 7 bases match TRBD1. Trimming took 0 bases from V and 0 from J; bases not matched to a gene: 13. This CDR3 region has 19 residues. Per the germline V gene, CDR1 is LGHNA and CDR2 is YSLEER. Here the CDR3 DNA reads TGCGCCAGCAGCCAAGAGGGAGGGGGACAGTCAGTTTCTAACTATGGCTACACCTTC. Its protein is CASSQEGGGQSVSNYGYTF.

The chain uses TRBV27 and TRBJ2-1; either TRBD1 or TRBD2 may fit D (5 bases each). V was clipped by 0 bases and J by 9 bases, with 9 bases between them. Per germline, CDR1 MNHEY and CDR2 SMNVEV (reference sequence). The CDR3 has 13 residues. The CDR3 region is CASSLSGDAEQFF. The CDR3 DNA reads as TGTGCCAGCAGTTTATCCGGGGACGCTGAGCAGTTCTTC.

CDR3: CAISEWGTTSTDTQYF. The CDR3 bases are TGTGCCATCAGTGAGTGGGGGACTACTAGCACAGATACGCAGTATTTT. The chain joins TRBV10-3 to TRBJ2-3; TRBD2 agrees at 7 bases. J was trimmed by 0 bases and V by 1 base; bases with no gene match: 4. The CDR3 is 16 residues long. Germline lookup yields CDR1 ENHRY and CDR2 SYGVKD.

The V gene is TRBV7-9, the J gene TRBJ2-7; perhaps TRBD2 as D (6 bases). The CDR3 covers 15 residues. V lost 5 bases, J lost 4 bases, and 18 bases lay in between. Germline V gene sequence: CDR1 SEHNR, CDR2 FQNEAQ (reference sequence). In nucleotides, the CDR3 is TGTGCCAGCAGCACCCACCGGGACTTCACGTACGAGCAGTACTTC. As protein: CASSTHRDFTYEQYF.

The V call is TRBV13, the J call TRBJ2-1, with TRBD2 matching 11 bases. The CDR3 extends over 22 amino acids. The germline V gene has CDR1 PRHDT and CDR2 FYEKMQ (reference sequence). Trimming at V came to 8 bases and at J to 5 bases, leaving 29 bases not matched to a gene. The CDR3 reads CASGWTSLGDGSGGAGDNEQFF. The CDR3, as DNA: TGTGCCAGCGGATGGACAAGCTTAGGGGATGGTAGCGGGGGGGCCGGGGACAATGAGCAGTTCTTC.

V is TRBV7-8 and J is TRBJ2-7; maybe TRBD1 (7 bases). V gave up 7 bases and J gave up 3 bases, with 10 bases separating them. The CDR3 is 12 residues long. CDR1 is SGHVS, CDR2 FQNEAQ, per germline. This CDR3 reads CASTGGFYEQYF. The CDR3 DNA follows: TGTGCCAGCACAGGGGGGTTCTACGAGCAGTACTTC.

This chain joins TRBV4-3 and TRBJ1-2; no clear D. V lost 0 bases, J lost 1 base, and 12 bases lay in between. Germline-derived CDR1 and CDR2 are LGHNA and YSLEER. This CDR3 is 16 amino acids long. The CDR3 here is CASSQDRQTFNYGYTF. CDR3 sequence (DNA): TGCGCCAGCAGCCAAGATCGGCAGACATTTAACTATGGCTACACCTTC.

The chain carries TRBV27 and TRBJ1-6; possibly TRBD1 for D (6 bases). CDR1 and CDR2 from the germline V gene are MNHEY and SMNVEV (reference sequence). Trimming removed 2 bases from V and 6 bases from J, with 8 bases in between. The CDR3 has 14 residues. The CDR3 loop reads CASSLPGANSPLHF. The CDR3 coding sequence is TGTGCCAGCAGTTTACCGGGGGCTAATTCACCCCTCCACTTT.

This chain connects TRBV9 to TRBJ1-1, with D perhaps TRBD1 (6 bases). V shed 0 bases and J shed 3 bases, with 12 bases lying between them. Germline assignment: CDR1 SGDLS and CDR2 YYNGEE. The CDR3 runs 15 residues. CDR3 loop: CASSVVSGVHTEAFF. CDR3 in DNA: TGTGCCAGCAGCGTAGTGTCAGGGGTTCACACTGAAGCTTTCTTT.

V gene TRBV4-3 combines with J gene TRBJ2-2, with D tentatively TRBD1 (5 bases). The V gene lost 0 bases and the J gene lost 6 bases, with 11 bases spanning the gap. Germline-derived CDR1 and CDR2 are LGHNA and YSLEER. This CDR3 is built from 15 residues. DNA for the CDR3: TGCGCCAGCAGCCAAGAGGCAGGGTTGGCCGGGGAGCTGTTTTTT. This gives the protein CASSQEAGLAGELFF.

The V call is TRBV15, the J call TRBJ1-5; perhaps TRBD1 as D (6 bases). Trimming removed 0 bases from V and 4 bases from J, with 13 bases in between. Germline V gene sequence: CDR1 LNHNV, CDR2 YYDKDF (reference sequence). This CDR3 contains 16 residues. CDR3 nucleotide sequence: TGTGCCACCAGCAGAGATCTAACAGGGATAAATCAGCCCCAGCATTTT. Its protein is CATSRDLTGINQPQHF.

The rearrangement joins TRBV6-5 to TRBJ2-7; D gene unclear. Germline values: CDR1 MNHEY, CDR2 SVGAGI. Trimming removed 4 bases from V and 1 base from J, with 2 bases in between. The CDR3 totals 11 residues. The CDR3 sequence: CASSWSYEQYF. The DNA of the CDR3 is TGTGCCAGCAGTTGGTCCTACGAGCAGTACTTC.

The chain links TRBV2 to TRBJ1-4; D ambiguous. The ends were cut back, 5 bases at V and 0 bases at J, with 10 bases in the middle. The CDR3 loop spans 15 amino acids. Germline CDR1 reads SNHLY; CDR2 reads FYNNEI. The CDR3 bases are TGTGCCAGCAGTTGGACGGTTGCAACTAATGAAAAACTGTTTTTT. As protein: CASSWTVATNEKLFF.

The J gene is TRBJ2-2, the V gene TRBV6-5; weak D call: TRBD1 (6 bases). The V end lost 6 bases, the J end lost 4 bases, and 15 bases lay between the germline ends. Per germline, CDR1 MNHEY and CDR2 SVGAGI. CDR3 length: 15 amino acids. CDR3 nucleotides: TGTGCCAGCAGGTCGTGGACAGAAACCACCGGGGAGCTGTTTTTT. Its translation: CASRSWTETTGELFF.

This chain's CDR3 is CASSQERARNEQFF. The CDR3 nucleotides are TGCGCCAGCAGCCAAGAGAGAGCGCGCAATGAGCAGTTCTTC. This chain connects TRBV4-3 to TRBJ2-1; no definite D call. Germline CDR1 reads LGHNA; CDR2 reads YSLEER. This CDR3 spans 14 amino acids. V was trimmed by 0 bases and J by 6 bases, leaving 9 bases between them.

The chain recombines TRBV5-1 with TRBJ2-1; 7 bases fit TRBD2. The germline V gene has CDR1 SGHRS and CDR2 YFSETQ. V shed 6 bases, J shed 15 bases, and the junction held 9 bases outside the gene matches. CDR3 length: 11 amino acids. The DNA for the CDR3 is TGCGCCAGCAACGAGGGGAGGGCGCGGTTCTTC. Its translation: CASNEGRARFF.

V gene TRBV11-2 combines with J gene TRBJ1-1; D remains ambiguous. Per the germline V gene, CDR1 is SGHAT and CDR2 is FQNNGV. The CDR3 covers 16 residues. Trimming left V 1 base short and J 6 bases short, with 18 bases between. The DNA for the CDR3 is TGTGCCAGCAGCTTAGTATCGGCAGAGACAAAGGCTGAAGCTTTCTTT. Translated, it gives CASSLVSAETKAEAFF.

The rearrangement links TRBV11-1 to TRBJ2-3; D may be TRBD1 or TRBD2 (7 bases each). Between the trimmed V and J ends, which lost 2 bases and 6 bases, there was a span of 18 bases. The CDR3 runs 16 residues. The V gene's germline CDR1 is SGHAT and CDR2 FQDESV (reference sequence). CDR3 sequence: CASSLRAAGTVDTQYF. CDR3 nucleotides: TGTGCCAGCAGCTTAAGGGCAGCGGGGACAGTGGATACGCAGTATTTT.

The CDR3 region is CASSEILGLREGENTEAFF. The CDR3 region has the DNA TGTGCCAGCAGTGAAATTTTGGGGCTACGGGAGGGGGAGAACACTGAAGCTTTCTTT. This chain joins TRBV6-1 and TRBJ1-1, with a possible D match to TRBD1 (6 bases). Trimming stripped 2 bases from V and 1 base from J, with 23 bases between. CDR1 MNHNS and CDR2 SASEGT come from the germline V gene. The CDR3 is 19 residues long.

This chain joins TRBV5-3 and TRBJ2-7; 10 bases align to TRBD2. TRBV5-3 is noted as an ORF with a role that remains uncertain. This CDR3 is built from 16 residues. V shed 0 bases and J 0 bases; nucleotides not matched to a gene: 3. The CDR3 coding sequence is TGTGCCAGAAGCTTGGAACTAGCGGGGCGCTCCTACGAGCAGTACTTC. Protein sequence: CARSLELAGRSYEQYF.

CDR3 protein: CASSYRQGAGELFF. DNA of the CDR3: TGTGCCAGCAGTTACCGGCAGGGGGCCGGGGAGCTGTTTTTT. The J gene is TRBJ2-2, the V gene TRBV6-5; 7 nucleotides align to TRBD1. Looked up from germline, CDR1 is MNHEY and CDR2 is SVGAGI. Losses at the gene ends were 2 bases for V and 6 bases for J; bases not matched to a gene: 3. This CDR3 spans 14 amino acids.

J is TRBJ1-6 and V is TRBV4-1, with unresolved D. CDR3 length equals 14 residues. Looked up from germline, CDR1 is MGHRA and CDR2 is YSYEKL. Trimming left V 2 bases short and J 10 bases short, with 12 bases between. The CDR3 is CASSQSSAGSPLHF. CDR3 nucleotide sequence: TGCGCCAGCAGCCAATCGAGCGCCGGATCACCCCTCCACTTT.

This chain uses TRBV5-1 with TRBJ2-7; 7 nucleotides agree with TRBD1. The J segment lost 0 bases and the V segment lost 1 base, leaving 4 bases of the junction unmatched. There are 15 residues in the CDR3. The V gene's germline CDR1 is SGHRS and CDR2 YFSETQ. CDR3 nucleotide sequence: TGCGCCAGCAGCTTGTCACAGGGGAGCTCCTACGAGCAGTACTTC. It codes for CASSLSQGSSYEQYF.

The rearrangement links TRBV7-8 to TRBJ2-7; D is tentatively TRBD1 or TRBD2 (5 bases each). Germline V gene sequence: CDR1 SGHVS, CDR2 FQNEAQ. V shed 3 bases and J shed 1 base, with 16 bases lying between them. This CDR3 has 16 amino acids. CDR3 in amino acids: CASSFEPPGPSYEQYF. In DNA form, the CDR3 reads TGTGCCAGCAGCTTCGAACCTCCGGGACCGTCCTACGAGCAGTACTTC.